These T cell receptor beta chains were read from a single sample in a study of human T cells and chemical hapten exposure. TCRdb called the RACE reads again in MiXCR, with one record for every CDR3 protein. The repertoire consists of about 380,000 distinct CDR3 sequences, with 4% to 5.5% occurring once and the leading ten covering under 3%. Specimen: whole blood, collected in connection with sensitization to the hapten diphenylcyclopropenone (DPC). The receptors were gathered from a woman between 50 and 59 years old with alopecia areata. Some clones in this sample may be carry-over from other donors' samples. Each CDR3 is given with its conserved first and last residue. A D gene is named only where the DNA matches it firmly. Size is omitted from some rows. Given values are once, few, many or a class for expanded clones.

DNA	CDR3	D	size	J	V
TGTGCCAGCAGCTTAGGGGGAGGAAGCCAAGAGACCCAGTACTTC	CASSLGGGSQETQYF	-	many	TRBJ2-5	TRBV7-9
TGCAGTGCTGGGCGGACAGGGACCTACAATGAGCAGTTCTTC	CSAGRTGTYNEQFF	TRBD1	few	TRBJ2-1	TRBV20-1
TGCGCCAGCAGCGAGCAGACTAGGCCCAATGAGCAGTTCTTC	CASSEQTRPNEQFF	-	few	TRBJ2-1	TRBV5-1
TGTGCCAGCAGGCGGCTAGCGGGAGGGGGAGATACGCAGTATTTT	CASRRLAGGGDTQYF	TRBD2	many	TRBJ2-3	TRBV7-2
TGTGCCAGCAGTTACCCGGAGGGGAAGCTGGGTAATGAGCAGTTCTTC	CASSYPEGKLGNEQFF	-	many	TRBJ2-1	TRBV6-6
TGCAGTGCTAGCCCCCGGGACAGGGTGTACAATGAGCAGTTCTTC	CSASPRDRVYNEQFF	TRBD1	few	TRBJ2-1	TRBV20-1
TGTGCCAGCAGTTTTAATTTGGACAGGGTCTCCTACGAGCAGTACTTC	CASSFNLDRVSYEQYF	TRBD1	many	TRBJ2-7	TRBV28
TGTGCCAGCAGCCCTTCCGTGAGCGACTACGAGCAGTACTTC	CASSPSVSDYEQYF	-	many	TRBJ2-7	TRBV9
TGTGCCAGCAGTACCATAGAGAACACTGAAGCTTTCTTT	CASSTIENTEAFF	-	few	TRBJ1-1	TRBV2
TGTGCCAGCAGCTTAGCAGTCGTTACAGGAGGCAACACTGAAGCTTTCTTT	CASSLAVVTGGNTEAFF	-	few	TRBJ1-1	TRBV7-2
TGCAGTGCCGCTAGGGGGCCCGATGGCTACACCTTC	CSAARGPDGYTF	TRBD1	many	TRBJ1-2	TRBV20-1
TGTGCCAGTAGTAATAGTATGCGCGGCTACACCTTC	CASSNSMRGYTF	-	many	TRBJ1-2	TRBV19
TGTGCCAGCAGTTCCGGCCAAGGGGCTTTCTTT	CASSSGQGAFF	-	many	TRBJ1-1	TRBV6-5
TGTGCCAGCAGTTTAACGGGACCCAGCGTCGAATTCTTC	CASSLTGPSVEFF	-	few	TRBJ2-1	TRBV28
TGCGCCAGCAGCCAGGTTTCCGGAGCGACCATGAACACTGAAGCTTTCTTT	CASSQVSGATMNTEAFF	-	many	TRBJ1-1	TRBV4-3
TGTGCCAGCAGTTCCTATCGGACAGGGTCAAACGAGCAGTACTTC	CASSSYRTGSNEQYF	TRBD1	-	TRBJ2-7	TRBV28
TGCGCCAGCAGCCAAGTTACCCGCAGGGTGGATGAAGCTTTCTTT	CASSQVTRRVDEAFF	-	many	TRBJ1-1	TRBV4-1
TGCAGTGCTAGCCCCCCGGGCAGCTATGGCTACACCTTC	CSASPPGSYGYTF	-	many	TRBJ1-2	TRBV20-1
TGTGCCAGTAGTATTATTGGGGACAGGGGCGCAGATACGCAGTATTTT	CASSIIGDRGADTQYF	TRBD1	few	TRBJ2-3	TRBV19
TGTGCCGCAGGGGAGCGAAGCTCCTACAATGAGCAGTTCTTC	CAAGERSSYNEQFF	-	many	TRBJ2-1	TRBV12-5
TGTGCCAGCAGTCCGACCGAGCAGCCCCAGCATTTT	CASSPTEQPQHF	-	many	TRBJ1-5	TRBV27
TGTGCCAGCTCACCCTCAGGGACGGAGAACACTGAAGCTTTCTTT	CASSPSGTENTEAFF	-	many	TRBJ1-1	TRBV18
TGTGCCAGCAGTTCGTCGACAGGGGCATCGGTGGAGCAGTACTTC	CASSSSTGASVEQYF	TRBD1	few	TRBJ2-7	TRBV12-3/TRBV12-4
TGCGCCAGCAGCCCCGGACAGGGGATTAACACTGAAGCTTTCTTT	CASSPGQGINTEAFF	TRBD1	many	TRBJ1-1	TRBV5-1
TGTGCCAGCAGCCCTCGACTAGCGGGGGTGATCGAGCAGTACTTC	CASSPRLAGVIEQYF	TRBD2	-	TRBJ2-7	TRBV9
TGTGCCAGCAGCTTAGAAATAAGGGATACGCAGTATTTT	CASSLEIRDTQYF	-	few	TRBJ2-3	TRBV11-2
TGTGCCAGTATGCGGGACAGGGCTGATGGCTACACCTTC	CASMRDRADGYTF	TRBD1	few	TRBJ1-2	TRBV11-2
TGTGCCAGCAGCTCCTGTACGAATTTTACCTACATCCTGGAGACCCAGTACTTC	CASSSCTNFTYILETQYF	-	-	TRBJ2-5	TRBV7-2
TGTGCCAGCAGCTCGCGGACTAGCGGGGGGGCTTGGACCGGGGAGCTGTTTTTT	CASSSRTSGGAWTGELFF	TRBD2	many	TRBJ2-2	TRBV7-9
TGCAGTGCTAGGACATCCGAAGCTTTCTTT	CSARTSEAFF	-	-	TRBJ1-1	TRBV20-1
TGTGCCAGCAGCCCACGGGACCGGCATTCGGGCGAGACCCAGTACTTC	CASSPRDRHSGETQYF	-	many	TRBJ2-5	TRBV6-2/TRBV6-3
TGCGCCAGCAGCGTGACACACAACACTGAAGCTTTCTTT	CASSVTHNTEAFF	-	many	TRBJ1-1	TRBV5-1
TGTGCCAGCAGCTTAGCCCTTTCTGCGGGGATAGCCAAAAACATTCAGTACTTC	CASSLALSAGIAKNIQYF	-	many	TRBJ2-4	TRBV7-2
TGTGCCAGCAGCCCCCGACTAGCGGGAGGCCCCCGGGTGCAGTTCTTC	CASSPRLAGGPRVQFF	TRBD2	many	TRBJ2-1	TRBV28
TGTGCCAGCACCGTAAGGGGGACAATAGCTTTCTTT	CASTVRGTIAFF	-	many	TRBJ1-1	TRBV12-3/TRBV12-4
TGTGCCAGCAGCCAACCGGGACAGGGAACCTACGAGCAGTACTTC	CASSQPGQGTYEQYF	TRBD1	many	TRBJ2-7	TRBV7-9
TGTGCCAGTAGTACGACCGGTGAAAAACTGTTTTTT	CASSTTGEKLFF	-	many	TRBJ1-4	TRBV19
TGTGCCAGCAGCCAAGGGACAGGGGCGGGCAATGAGCAGTTCTTC	CASSQGTGAGNEQFF	TRBD1	many	TRBJ2-1	TRBV4-2
TGCAGCGTTGAAGCTCCTCTTAATTCACCCCTCCACTTT	CSVEAPLNSPLHF	-	many	TRBJ1-6	TRBV29-1